The sequence of this T cell receptor (beta chain) was determined in a study of molecular identifiers for immune sequencing clone quantification. Study outcomes and limitations: Single-cell amounts of spiked Jurkat TCR RNA were reportedly detectable among roughly 1 million naive cells. Highly expanded clone sizes could be underestimated by identical TCR molecules that share a barcode.

Naive CD8 T cells underwent sorting with the CD8+CD4-CCR7+CD45RA+ definition. Notes on this clonotype: The antigen remains unidentified.

TCRdb itself ran the PCR reads through MiXCR, one entry per CDR3 protein. The sample carries roughly 630,000 distinct CDR3 sequences, about 25% recorded once. The CDR3 runs 15 residues. Germline V CDR1 and CDR2: SQVTM, ANQGSEA. Trimming shortened V by 6 bases and J by 0 bases, and 17 bases separated the two germline ends. Sequencing was carried out using naive CD8+ T cells from blood, with Jurkat cell RNA spiked in. Subset specified: FACS-sorted CD8+CD4-CCR7+CD45RA+ naive T cells. This TCR came from a human donor in good health. Some libraries in this study had Jurkat cell RNA spiked in. This sequence joins TRBV29-1 and TRBJ2-5; maybe TRBD1 (6 bases). In DNA, the CDR3 is TGCAGCGTCAACGCGCGAGGACAGAACCAAGAGACCCAGTACTTC. Translation: CSVNARGQNQETQYF.